This T cell receptor beta chain emerged from a study of cytomegalovirus exposure and HLA in healthy donors. Study results and limitations: V- and J-gene trimming of TCR beta was linked (in a later analysis) to a missense DCLRE1C variant.

This CDR3 contains 15 residues. Germline loops: CDR1 SGHRS, CDR2 YFSETQ. V dropped 1 base and J dropped 4 bases, with 13 bases sitting between them. Primers for the PCR totalled 60 Vbeta and 13 Jbeta. The protocol was immunoSEQ multiplex PCR, while the TCRdb copy is restricted to in-frame clones and leaves out a portion. In the table there are 100,000 to 150,000 clones, around 70% of which are singletons. A note on this clone: Its specificity is unknown.

The source is a man between 40 and 49 years old in good health and CMV-seropositive. The chain employs TRBV5-1 and TRBJ2-3, with D possibly being TRBD1 (5 bases). Sequenced: PBMCs. CDR3 sequence reads: CASSLIGAEADTQYF. The CDR3, as DNA: TGCGCCAGCAGCTTGATTGGGGCCGAGGCAGATACGCAGTATTTT.